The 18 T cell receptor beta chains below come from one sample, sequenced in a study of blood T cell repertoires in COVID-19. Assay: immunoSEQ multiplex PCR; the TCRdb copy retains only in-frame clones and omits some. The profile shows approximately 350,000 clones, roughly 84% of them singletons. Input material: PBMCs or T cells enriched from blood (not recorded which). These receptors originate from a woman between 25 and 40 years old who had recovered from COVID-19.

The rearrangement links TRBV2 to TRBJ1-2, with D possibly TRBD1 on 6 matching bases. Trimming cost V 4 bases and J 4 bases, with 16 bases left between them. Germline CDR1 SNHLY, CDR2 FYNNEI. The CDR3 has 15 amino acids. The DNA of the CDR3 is TGTGCCAGCAGTGTCGGTCCGACAGGCCCCTATGGCTACACCTTC. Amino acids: CASSVGPTGPYGYTF.

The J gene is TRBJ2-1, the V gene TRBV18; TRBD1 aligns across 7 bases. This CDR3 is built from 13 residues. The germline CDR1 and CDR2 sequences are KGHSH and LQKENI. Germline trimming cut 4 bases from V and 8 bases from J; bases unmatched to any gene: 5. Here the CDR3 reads CASSHLDRDEQFF. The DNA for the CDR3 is TGTGCCAGCTCACACCTAGACAGGGATGAGCAGTTCTTC.

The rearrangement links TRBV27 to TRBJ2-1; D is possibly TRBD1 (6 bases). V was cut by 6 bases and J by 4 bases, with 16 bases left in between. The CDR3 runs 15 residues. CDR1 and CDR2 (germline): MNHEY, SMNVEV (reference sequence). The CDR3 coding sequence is TGTGCCAGCAGCCAGGGGACGGCCCTATACAATGAGCAGTTCTTC. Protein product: CASSQGTALYNEQFF.

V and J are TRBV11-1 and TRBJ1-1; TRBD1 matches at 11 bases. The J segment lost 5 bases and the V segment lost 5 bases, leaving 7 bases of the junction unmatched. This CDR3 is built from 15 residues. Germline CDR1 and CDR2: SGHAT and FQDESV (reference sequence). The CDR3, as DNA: TGTGCCAGCAGCAGGACAGGGGGCGCGAGAACTGAAGCTTTCTTT. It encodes CASSRTGGARTEAFF.

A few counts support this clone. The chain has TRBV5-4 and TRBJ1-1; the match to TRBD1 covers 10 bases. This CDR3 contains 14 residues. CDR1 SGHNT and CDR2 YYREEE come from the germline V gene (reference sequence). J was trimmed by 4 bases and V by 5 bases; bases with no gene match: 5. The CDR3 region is CASRSGQGPTEAFF. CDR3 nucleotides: TGTGCCAGCAGATCGGGACAGGGGCCCACTGAAGCTTTCTTT.

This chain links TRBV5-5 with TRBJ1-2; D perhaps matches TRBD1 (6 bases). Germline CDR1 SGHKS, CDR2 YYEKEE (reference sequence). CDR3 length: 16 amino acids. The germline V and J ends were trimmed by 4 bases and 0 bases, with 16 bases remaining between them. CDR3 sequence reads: CASSLKDSHANYGYTF. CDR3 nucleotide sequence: TGTGCCAGCAGCCTAAAGGACAGCCACGCTAACTATGGCTACACCTTC.

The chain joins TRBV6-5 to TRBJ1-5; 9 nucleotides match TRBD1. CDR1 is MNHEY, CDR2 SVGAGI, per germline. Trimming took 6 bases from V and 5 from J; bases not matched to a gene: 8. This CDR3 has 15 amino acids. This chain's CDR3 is CASRPAGTGHQPQHF. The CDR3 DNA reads TGTGCCAGCAGGCCTGCCGGGACAGGGCATCAGCCCCAGCATTTT.

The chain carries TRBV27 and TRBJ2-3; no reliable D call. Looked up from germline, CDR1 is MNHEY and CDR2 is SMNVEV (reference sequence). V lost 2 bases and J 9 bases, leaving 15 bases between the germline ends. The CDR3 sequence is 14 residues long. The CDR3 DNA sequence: TGTGCCAGCAGTTTAGGGCCTGGCCCTGGGACGCAGTATTTT. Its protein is CASSLGPGPGTQYF.

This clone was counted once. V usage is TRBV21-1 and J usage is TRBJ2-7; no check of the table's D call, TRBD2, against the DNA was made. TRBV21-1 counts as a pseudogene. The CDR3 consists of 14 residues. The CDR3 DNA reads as TGTGCCAGCAGCAACGAGCGGGCCTTCTACGAGCAGTACTTC. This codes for CASSNERAFYEQYF.

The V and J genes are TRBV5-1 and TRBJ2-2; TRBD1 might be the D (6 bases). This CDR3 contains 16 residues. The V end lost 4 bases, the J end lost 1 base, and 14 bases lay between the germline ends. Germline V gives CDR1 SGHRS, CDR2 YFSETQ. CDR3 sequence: CASSPKRDMNTGELFF. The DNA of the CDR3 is TGCGCCAGCAGCCCAAAACGGGACATGAACACCGGGGAGCTGTTTTTT. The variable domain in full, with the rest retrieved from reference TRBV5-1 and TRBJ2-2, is KAGVTQTPRYLIKTRGQQVTLSCSPISGHRSVSWYQQTPGQGLQFLFEYFSETQRNKGNFPGRFSGRQFSNSRSEMNVSTLELGDSALYLCASSPKRDMNTGELFFGEGSRLTVL.

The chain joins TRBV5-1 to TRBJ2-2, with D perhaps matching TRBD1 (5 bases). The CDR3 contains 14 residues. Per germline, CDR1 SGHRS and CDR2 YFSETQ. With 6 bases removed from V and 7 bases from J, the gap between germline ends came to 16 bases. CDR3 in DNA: TGCGCCAGCACCGAATTAGGGGATGTCGGGGAGCTGTTTTTT. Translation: CASTELGDVGELFF.

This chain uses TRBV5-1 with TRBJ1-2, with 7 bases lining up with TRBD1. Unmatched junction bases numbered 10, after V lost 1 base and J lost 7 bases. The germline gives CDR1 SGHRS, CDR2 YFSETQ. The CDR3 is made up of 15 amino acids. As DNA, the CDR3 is TGCGCCAGCAGCTTGCCCGACAGGGAGATTGCTGGCTACACCTTC. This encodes CASSLPDREIAGYTF.

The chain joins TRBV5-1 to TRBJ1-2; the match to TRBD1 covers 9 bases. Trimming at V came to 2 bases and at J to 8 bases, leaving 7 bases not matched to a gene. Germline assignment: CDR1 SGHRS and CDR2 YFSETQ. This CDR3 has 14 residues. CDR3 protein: CASSFSRTGEGYTF. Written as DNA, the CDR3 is TGCGCCAGCAGCTTTTCAAGGACAGGGGAAGGCTACACCTTC.

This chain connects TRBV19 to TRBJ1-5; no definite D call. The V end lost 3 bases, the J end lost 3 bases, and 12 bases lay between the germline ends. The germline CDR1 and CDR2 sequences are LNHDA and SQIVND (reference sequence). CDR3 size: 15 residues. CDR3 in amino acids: CASSISLQNNQPQHF. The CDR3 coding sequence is TGTGCCAGTAGTATTTCTTTACAGAACAATCAGCCCCAGCATTTT.

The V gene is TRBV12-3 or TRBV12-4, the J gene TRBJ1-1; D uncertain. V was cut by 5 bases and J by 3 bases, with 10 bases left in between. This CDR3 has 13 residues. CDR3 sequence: CASSPQRDTEAFF. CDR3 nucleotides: TGTGCCAGCAGTCCTCAGAGGGACACTGAAGCTTTCTTT.

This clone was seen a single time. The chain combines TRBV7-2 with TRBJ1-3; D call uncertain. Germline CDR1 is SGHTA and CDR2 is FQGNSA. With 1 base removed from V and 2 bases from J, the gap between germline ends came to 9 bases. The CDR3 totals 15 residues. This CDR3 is CASSLGSQTGNTIYF. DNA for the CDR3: TGTGCCAGCAGCTTAGGATCGCAGACTGGAAACACCATATATTTT.

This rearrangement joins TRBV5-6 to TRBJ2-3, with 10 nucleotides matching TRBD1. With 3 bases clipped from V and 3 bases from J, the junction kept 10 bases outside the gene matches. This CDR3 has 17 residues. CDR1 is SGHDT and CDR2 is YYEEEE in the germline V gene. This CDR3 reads CASSYSTGTGVTDTQYF. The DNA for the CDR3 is TGTGCCAGCAGCTATTCAACCGGGACAGGGGTAACAGATACGCAGTATTTT.

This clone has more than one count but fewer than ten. CDR3 in amino acids: CASSYSGPNQPQHF. DNA of the CDR3: TGTGCCAGCAGTTACTCGGGGCCTAATCAGCCCCAGCATTTT. The V gene is TRBV6-6, the J gene TRBJ1-5, with a tentative D call TRBD1 (5 bases). Trimming stripped 0 bases from V and 4 bases from J, with 7 bases between. CDR3 size: 14 residues. Germline CDR1 reads MNHNY; CDR2 reads SVGAGI (reference sequence).